This TCR beta chain came from a study of OX40 agonist ivuxolimab in advanced cancers. Study-level results: Some of the lowest clonal expansion was seen in partial responders at 0.1-3.0 mg/kg. CD4+ and CD8+ blood T cells expanded clonally by week 6 at 0.1 to 3.0 mg/kg.

This table comes from immunoSEQ multiplex PCR, and its TCRdb copy is limited to in-frame clones, with some not included. This table has under 20,000 clones, over 80% appearing once. Blood samples were obtained at baseline, cycle 4 day 1, and cycle 7 day 1. Concerning this clone itself: The antigen remains undetermined.

With 1 base removed from V and 5 bases from J, the gap between germline ends came to 6 bases. CDR3 size: 12 residues. Per germline, CDR1 SGHAT and CDR2 FQNNGV. This sample comprised CD4+ or CD8+ T cells sorted from blood, obtained in a trial of the OX40 agonist ivuxolimab. This chain links TRBV11-2 with TRBJ2-7; D is unresolved. The source of this sequence is an adult with an advanced solid tumor such as melanoma, head and neck, liver or kidney cancer. The CDR3 DNA reads as TGTGCCAGCAGCTTAGTCCGTGACGAGCAGTACTTC. This gives the protein CASSLVRDEQYF. The full variable domain, its missing parts supplied by reference TRBV11-2 and TRBJ2-7, is EAGVAQSPRYKIIEKRQSVAFWCNPISGHATLYWYQQILGQGPKLLIQFQNNGVVDDSQLPKDRFSAERLKGVDSTLKIQPAKLEDSAVYLCASSLVRDEQYFGPGTRLTVT.